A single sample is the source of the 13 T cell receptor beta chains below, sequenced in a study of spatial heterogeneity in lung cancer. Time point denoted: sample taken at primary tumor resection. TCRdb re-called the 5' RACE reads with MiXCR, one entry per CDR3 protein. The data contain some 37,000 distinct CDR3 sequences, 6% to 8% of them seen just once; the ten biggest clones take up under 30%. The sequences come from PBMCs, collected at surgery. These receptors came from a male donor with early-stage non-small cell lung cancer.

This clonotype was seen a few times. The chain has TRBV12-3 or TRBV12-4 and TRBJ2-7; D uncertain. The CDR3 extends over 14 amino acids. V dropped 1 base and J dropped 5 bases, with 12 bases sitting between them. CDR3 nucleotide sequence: TGTGCCAGCAGTTTAGGGAGTTTAGTGCACGAGCAGTACGTC. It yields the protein CASSLGSLVHEQYV.

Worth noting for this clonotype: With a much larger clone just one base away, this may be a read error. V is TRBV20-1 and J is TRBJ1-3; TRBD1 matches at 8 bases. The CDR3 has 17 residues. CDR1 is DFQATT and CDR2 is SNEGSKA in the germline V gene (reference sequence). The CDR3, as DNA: TGCAGTGCTAGAGATAGGACAGGGCGGCTCTCTGGAAACACCCTATATTTT. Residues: CSARDRTGRLSGNTLYF.

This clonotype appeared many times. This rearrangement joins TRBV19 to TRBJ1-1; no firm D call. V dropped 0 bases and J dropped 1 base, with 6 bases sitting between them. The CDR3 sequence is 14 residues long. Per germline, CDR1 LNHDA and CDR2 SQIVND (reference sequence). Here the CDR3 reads CASSIDVRNTEAFF. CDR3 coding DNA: TGTGCCAGTAGTATAGATGTCAGGAACACTGAAGCTTTCTTT. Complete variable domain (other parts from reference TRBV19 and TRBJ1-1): DGGITQSPKYLFRKEGQNVTLSCEQNLNHDAMYWYRQDPGQGLRLIYYSQIVNDFQKGDIAEGYSVSREKKESFPLTVTSAQKNPTAFYLCASSIDVRNTEAFFGQGTRLTVV.

The CDR3, as DNA: TGTGCCAGCAGTTATTCCAACACCGGGGAGCTGTTTTTT. It translates to CASSYSNTGELFF. The rearrangement joins TRBV27 to TRBJ2-2; no clear D gene. The CDR3 loop spans 13 amino acids. Germline V gene data show CDR1 as MNHEY and CDR2 as SMNVEV (reference sequence). Trimming left V 4 bases short and J 2 bases short, with 5 bases between.

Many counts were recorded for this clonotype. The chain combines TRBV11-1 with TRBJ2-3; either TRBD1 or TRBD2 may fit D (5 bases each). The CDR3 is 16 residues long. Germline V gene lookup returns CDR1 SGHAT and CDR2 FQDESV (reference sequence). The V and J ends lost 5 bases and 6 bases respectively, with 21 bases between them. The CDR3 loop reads CASSPRLGVVSDTQYF. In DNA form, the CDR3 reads TGTGCCAGCAGCCCCAGACTGGGGGTCGTCTCGGATACGCAGTATTTT. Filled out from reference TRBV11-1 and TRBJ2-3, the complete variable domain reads EAEVAQSPRYKITEKSQAVAFWCDPISGHATLYWYRQILGQGPELLVQFQDESVVDDSQLPKDRFSAERLKGVDSTLKIQPAELGDSAMYLCASSPRLGVVSDTQYFGPGTRLTVL.

The CDR3 reads CASSLRGNTGELFF. In nucleotides, the CDR3 is TGTGCCAGCAGCTTAAGGGGAAACACCGGGGAGCTGTTTTTT. This sequence joins TRBV7-3 and TRBJ2-2; D unresolved. This CDR3 contains 14 residues. Germline values: CDR1 SGHTA, CDR2 FQGTGA. V was shortened by 1 base and J by 2 bases, with 5 bases between the two germline ends.

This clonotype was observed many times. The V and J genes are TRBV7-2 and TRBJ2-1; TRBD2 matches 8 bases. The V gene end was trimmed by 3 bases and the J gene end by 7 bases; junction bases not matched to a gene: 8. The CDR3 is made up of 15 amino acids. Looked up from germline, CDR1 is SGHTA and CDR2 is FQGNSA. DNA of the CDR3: TGTGCCAGCAGCTTTGCGGTAGCGGGGTCTAATGAGCAGTTCTTC. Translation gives CASSFAVAGSNEQFF.

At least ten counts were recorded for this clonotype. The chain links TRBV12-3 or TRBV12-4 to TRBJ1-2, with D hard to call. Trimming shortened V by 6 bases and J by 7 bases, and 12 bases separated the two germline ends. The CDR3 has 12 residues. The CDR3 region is CASSLAAAGYTF. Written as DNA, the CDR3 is TGTGCCAGCAGCTTGGCGGCGGCTGGCTACACCTTC.

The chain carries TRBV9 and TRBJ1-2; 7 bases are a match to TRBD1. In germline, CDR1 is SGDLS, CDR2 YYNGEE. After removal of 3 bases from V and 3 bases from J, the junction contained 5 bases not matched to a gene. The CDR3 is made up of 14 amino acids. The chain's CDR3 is CASSGQGSDYGYTF. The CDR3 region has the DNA TGTGCCAGCAGCGGACAGGGAAGTGACTATGGCTACACCTTC.

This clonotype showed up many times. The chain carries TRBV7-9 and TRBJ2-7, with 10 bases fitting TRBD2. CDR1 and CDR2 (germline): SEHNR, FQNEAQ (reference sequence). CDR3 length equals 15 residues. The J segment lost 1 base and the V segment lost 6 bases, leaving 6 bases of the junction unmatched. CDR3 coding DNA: TGTGCCAGCAGGGATCTAGCGGGAGTGTCCTACGAGCAGTACGTC. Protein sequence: CASRDLAGVSYEQYV.

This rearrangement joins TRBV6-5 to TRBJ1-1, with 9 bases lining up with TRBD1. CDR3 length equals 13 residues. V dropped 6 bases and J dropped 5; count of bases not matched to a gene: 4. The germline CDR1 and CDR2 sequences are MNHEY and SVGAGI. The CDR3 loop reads CASSWTGVTEAFF. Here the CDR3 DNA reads TGTGCCAGCAGCTGGACAGGGGTGACTGAAGCTTTCTTT.

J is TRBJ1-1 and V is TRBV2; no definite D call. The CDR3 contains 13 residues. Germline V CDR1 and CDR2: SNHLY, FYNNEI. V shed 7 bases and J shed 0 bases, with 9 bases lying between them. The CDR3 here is CASTPEMNTEAFF. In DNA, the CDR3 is TGTGCCAGCACACCAGAGATGAACACTGAAGCTTTCTTT.

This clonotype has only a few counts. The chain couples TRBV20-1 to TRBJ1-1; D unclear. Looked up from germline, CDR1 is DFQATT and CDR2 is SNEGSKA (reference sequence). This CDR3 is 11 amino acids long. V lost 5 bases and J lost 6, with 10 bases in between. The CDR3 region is CSARTAPEAFF. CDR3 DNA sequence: TGCAGTGCTCGGACTGCCCCTGAAGCTTTCTTT.